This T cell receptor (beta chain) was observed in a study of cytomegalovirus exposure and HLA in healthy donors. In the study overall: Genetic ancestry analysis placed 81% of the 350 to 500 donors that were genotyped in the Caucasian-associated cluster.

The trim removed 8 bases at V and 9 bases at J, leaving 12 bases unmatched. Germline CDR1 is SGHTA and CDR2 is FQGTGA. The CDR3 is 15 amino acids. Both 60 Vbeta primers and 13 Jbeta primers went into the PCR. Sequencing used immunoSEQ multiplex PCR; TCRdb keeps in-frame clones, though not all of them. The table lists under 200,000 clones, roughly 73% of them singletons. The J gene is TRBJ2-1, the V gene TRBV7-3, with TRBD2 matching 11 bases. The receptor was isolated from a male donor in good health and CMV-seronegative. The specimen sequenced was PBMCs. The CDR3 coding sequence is TGTGCCAGCGCTAGCGGGGGGACTGTACAAAGTGAGCAGTTCTTC. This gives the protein CASASGGTVQSEQFF. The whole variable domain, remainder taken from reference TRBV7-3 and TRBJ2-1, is GAGVSQTPSNKVTEKGKYVELRCDPISGHTALYWYRQSLGQGPEFLIYFQGTGAADDSGLPNDRFFAVRPEGSVSTLKIQRTERGDSAVYLCASASGGTVQSEQFFGPGTRLTVL.